This T cell receptor (beta chain) was recorded in a study of T cells after yellow fever vaccination. On the study more broadly: Those fractions that held only low numbers of cells were prepared using the SMART-Seq v4 Ultra Low Input RNA kit.

This clonotype was seen only a few times. TCRdb reprocessed the 5' RACE reads via MiXCR and lists one record per CDR3 protein. This table holds some 350,000 distinct CDR3 sequences, 11% found once. The germline V gene encodes CDR1 LGHDT and CDR2 YNNKEL (reference sequence). The V end was cut by 3 bases, the J end by 4 bases, with 13 bases between. This CDR3 comprises 15 residues. The material sequenced was PBMCs, taken on the day of the first yellow fever vaccination. The V gene is TRBV3-1, the J gene TRBJ1-3, with D tentatively TRBD1 (5 bases). The source of this sequence is a man aged 18 to 30 who received the YFV17D yellow fever vaccine. The CDR3 sequence: CASSQDENRGNTIYF. As DNA, the CDR3 is TGTGCCAGCAGCCAGGACGAAAACAGGGGAAACACCATATATTTT.